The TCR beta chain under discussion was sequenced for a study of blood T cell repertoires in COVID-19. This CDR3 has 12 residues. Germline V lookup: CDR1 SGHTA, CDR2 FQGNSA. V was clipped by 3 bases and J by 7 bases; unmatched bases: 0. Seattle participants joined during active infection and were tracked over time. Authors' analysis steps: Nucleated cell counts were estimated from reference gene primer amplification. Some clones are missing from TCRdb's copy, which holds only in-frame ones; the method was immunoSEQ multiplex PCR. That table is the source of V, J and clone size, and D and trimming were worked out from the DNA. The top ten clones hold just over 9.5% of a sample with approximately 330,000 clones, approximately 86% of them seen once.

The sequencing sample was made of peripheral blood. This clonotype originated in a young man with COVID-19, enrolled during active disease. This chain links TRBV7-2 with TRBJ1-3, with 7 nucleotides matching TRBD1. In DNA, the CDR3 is TGTGCCAGCAGCTTGACAGGGAACACCATATATTTT. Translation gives CASSLTGNTIYF.